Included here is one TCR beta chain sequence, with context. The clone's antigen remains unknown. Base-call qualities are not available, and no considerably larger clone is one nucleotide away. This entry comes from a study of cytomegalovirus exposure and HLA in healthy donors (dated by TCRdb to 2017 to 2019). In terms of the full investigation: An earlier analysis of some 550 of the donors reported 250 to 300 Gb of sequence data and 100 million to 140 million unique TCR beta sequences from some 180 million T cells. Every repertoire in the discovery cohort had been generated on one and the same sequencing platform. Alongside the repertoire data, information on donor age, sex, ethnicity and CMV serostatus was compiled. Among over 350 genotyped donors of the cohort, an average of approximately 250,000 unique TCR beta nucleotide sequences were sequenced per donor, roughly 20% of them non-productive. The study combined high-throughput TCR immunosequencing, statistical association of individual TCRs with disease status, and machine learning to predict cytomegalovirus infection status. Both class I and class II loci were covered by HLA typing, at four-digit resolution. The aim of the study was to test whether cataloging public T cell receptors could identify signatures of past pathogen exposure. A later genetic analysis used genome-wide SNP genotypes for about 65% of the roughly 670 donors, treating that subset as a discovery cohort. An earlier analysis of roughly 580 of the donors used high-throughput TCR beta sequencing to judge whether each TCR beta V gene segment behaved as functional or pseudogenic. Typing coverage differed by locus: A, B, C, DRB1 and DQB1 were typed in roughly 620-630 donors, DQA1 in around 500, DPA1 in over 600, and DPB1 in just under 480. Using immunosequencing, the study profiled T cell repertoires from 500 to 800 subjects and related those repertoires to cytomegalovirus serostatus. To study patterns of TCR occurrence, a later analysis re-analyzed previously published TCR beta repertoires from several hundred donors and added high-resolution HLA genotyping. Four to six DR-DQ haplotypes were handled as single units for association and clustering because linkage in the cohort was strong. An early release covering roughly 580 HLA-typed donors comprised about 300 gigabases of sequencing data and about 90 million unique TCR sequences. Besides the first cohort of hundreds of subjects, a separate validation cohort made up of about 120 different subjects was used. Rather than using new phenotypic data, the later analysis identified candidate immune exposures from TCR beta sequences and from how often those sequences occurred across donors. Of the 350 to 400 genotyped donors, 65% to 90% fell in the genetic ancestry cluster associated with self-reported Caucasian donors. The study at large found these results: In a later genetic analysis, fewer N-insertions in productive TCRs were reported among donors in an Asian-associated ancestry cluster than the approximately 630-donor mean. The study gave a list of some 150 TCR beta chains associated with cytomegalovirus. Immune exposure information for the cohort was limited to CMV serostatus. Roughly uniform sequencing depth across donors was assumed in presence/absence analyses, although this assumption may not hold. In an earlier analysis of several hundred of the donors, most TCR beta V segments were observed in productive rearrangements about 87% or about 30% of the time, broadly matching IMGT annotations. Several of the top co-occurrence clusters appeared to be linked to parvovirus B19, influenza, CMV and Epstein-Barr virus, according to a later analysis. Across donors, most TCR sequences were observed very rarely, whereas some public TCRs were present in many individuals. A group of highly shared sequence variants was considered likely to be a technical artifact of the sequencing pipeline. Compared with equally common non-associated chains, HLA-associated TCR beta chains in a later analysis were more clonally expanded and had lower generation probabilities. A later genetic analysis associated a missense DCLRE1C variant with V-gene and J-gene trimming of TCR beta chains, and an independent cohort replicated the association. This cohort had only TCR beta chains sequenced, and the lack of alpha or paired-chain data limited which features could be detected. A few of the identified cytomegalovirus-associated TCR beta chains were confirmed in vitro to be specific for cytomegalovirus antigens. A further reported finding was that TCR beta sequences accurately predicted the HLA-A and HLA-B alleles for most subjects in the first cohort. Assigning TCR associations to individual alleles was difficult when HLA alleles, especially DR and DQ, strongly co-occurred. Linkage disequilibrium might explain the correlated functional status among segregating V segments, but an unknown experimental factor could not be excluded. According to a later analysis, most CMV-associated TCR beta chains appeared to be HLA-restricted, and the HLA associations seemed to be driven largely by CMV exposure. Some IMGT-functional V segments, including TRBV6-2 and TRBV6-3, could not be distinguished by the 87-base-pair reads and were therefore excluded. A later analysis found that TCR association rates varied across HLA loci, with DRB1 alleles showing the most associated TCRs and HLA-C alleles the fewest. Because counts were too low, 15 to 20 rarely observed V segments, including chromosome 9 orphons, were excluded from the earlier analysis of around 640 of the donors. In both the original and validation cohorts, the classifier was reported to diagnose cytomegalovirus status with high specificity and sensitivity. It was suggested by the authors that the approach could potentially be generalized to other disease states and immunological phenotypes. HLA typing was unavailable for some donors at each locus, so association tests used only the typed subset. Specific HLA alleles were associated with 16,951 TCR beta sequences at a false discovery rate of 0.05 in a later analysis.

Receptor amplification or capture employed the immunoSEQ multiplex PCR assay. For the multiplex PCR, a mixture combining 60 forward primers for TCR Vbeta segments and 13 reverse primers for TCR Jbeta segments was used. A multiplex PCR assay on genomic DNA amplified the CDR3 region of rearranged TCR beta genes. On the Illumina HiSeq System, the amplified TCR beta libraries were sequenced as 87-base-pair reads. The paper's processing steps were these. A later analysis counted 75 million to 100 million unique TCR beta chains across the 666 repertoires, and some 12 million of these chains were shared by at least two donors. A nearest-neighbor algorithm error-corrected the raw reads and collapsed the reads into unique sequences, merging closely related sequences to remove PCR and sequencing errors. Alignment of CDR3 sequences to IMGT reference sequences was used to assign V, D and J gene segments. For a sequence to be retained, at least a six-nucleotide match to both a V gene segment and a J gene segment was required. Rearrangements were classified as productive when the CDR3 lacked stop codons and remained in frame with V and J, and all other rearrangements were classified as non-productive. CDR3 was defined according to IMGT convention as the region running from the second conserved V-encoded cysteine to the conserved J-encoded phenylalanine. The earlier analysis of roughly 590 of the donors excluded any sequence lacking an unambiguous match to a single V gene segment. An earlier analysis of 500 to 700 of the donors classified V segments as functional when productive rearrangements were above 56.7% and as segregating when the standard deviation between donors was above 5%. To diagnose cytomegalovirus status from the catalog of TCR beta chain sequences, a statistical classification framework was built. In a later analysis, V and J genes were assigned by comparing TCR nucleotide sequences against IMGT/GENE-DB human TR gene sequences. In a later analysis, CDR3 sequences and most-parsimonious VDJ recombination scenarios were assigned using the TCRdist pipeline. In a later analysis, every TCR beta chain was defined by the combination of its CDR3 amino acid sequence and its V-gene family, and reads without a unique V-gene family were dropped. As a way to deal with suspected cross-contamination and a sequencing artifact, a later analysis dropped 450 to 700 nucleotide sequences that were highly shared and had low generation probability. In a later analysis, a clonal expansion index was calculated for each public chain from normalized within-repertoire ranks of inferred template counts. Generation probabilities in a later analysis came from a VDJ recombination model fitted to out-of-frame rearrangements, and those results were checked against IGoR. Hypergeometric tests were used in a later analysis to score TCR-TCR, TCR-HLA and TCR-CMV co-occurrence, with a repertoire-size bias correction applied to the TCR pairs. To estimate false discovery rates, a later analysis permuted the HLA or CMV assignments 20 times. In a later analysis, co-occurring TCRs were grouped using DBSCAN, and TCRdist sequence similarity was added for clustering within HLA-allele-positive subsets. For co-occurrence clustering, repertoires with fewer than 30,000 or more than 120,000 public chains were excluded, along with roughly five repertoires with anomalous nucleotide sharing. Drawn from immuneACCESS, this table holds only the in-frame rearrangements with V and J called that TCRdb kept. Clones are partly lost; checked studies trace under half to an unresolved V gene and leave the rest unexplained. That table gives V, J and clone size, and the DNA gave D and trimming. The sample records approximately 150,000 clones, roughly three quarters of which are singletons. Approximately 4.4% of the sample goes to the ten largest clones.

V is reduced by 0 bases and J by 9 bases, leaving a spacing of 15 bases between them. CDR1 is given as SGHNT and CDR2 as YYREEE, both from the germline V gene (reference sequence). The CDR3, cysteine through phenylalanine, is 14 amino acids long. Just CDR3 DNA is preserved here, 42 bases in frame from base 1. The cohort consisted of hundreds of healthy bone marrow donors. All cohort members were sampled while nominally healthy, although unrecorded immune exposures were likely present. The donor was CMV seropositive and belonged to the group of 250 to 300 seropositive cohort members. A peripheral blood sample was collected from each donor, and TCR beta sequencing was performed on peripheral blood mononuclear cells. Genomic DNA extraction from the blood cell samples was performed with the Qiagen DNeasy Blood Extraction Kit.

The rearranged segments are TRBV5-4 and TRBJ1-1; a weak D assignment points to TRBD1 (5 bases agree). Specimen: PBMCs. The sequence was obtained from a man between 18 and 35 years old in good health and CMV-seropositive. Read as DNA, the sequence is TGTGCCAGCAGCTTGGATGGGCGGGACCCAAAAGCTTTCTTT. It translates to CASSLDGRDPKAFF.